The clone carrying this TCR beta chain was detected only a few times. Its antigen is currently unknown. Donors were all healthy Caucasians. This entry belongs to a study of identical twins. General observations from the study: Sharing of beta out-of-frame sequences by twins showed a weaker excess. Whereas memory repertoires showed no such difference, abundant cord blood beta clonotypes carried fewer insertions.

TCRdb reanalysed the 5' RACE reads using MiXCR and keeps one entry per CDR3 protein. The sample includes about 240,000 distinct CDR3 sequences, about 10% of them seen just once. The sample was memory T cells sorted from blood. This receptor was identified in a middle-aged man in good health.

The CDR3 spells CASSPFGDRISYNEQFF. The CDR3 DNA follows: TGCGCCAGCAGCCCCTTTGGGGACAGGATATCCTACAATGAGCAGTTCTTC. The rearrangement joins TRBV4-1 to TRBJ2-1, with 8 bases that match TRBD1. CDR1 is MGHRA, CDR2 YSYEKL, per germline. The CDR3 runs 17 residues. Trimming took 4 bases from V and 1 from J; bases not matched to a gene: 9.